The source of this T cell receptor (beta chain) is a study of blood T cell repertoires in COVID-19. On the study more broadly: Specimens from acute and convalescent COVID-19 originated in the United States, Italy and Spain. Sources were T cells, B-cell-depleted T cells, or PBMCs; the material itself was cDNA or gDNA.

The CDR3 extends over 14 amino acids. With 2 bases removed from V and 4 bases from J, the gap between germline ends came to 9 bases. The V gene's germline CDR1 is MGHDK and CDR2 SYGVNS. Profiled with immunoSEQ multiplex PCR; TCRdb holds only in-frame clones, not every one. This table has about 270,000 clones, nearly 90% appearing once. Sequencing input: PBMCs or T cells enriched from blood (not recorded which). The chain uses TRBV25-1 and TRBJ1-3; D is perhaps TRBD1 (5 bases). The source of this sequence is a woman in her sixties or seventies who had recovered from COVID-19. The CDR3 DNA is TGTGCCAGCAGTGAACCAACAGGAGGAAACACCATATATTTT. Its protein is CASSEPTGGNTIYF.